Described below is a single T cell receptor beta chain sequence and its context. The antigen remains undetermined. This may arise from a read error, as a much more abundant clone is one base away. Genomic DNA served as template for TCR beta VDJ and CDR3 profiling. TCRdb independently ran MiXCR on the reads; one entry per CDR3 protein. Among around 140,000 distinct CDR3 sequences listed, 41% were seen once. The sample originates from a study of CD8+CD57+ T cells in acquired aplastic anemia. The wider study: Reads per healthy sample averaged about 9.8 million (CD4+) and some 11 million (CD8+).

The CDR3 extends over 17 amino acids. Unmatched junction bases numbered 14, after V lost 6 bases and J lost 7 bases. Points from the study as a whole: CD8+ Simpson's diversity in patients was not significantly different from that in controls.

This rearrangement joins TRBV12-3 or TRBV12-4 to TRBJ1-4; 10 bases are shared with TRBD1. The source is a human donor in good health, serving as a control. Sequencing used sorted CD4+, CD8+, or CD8+CD57+ T cells (not recorded which) from PBMCs. The CDR3 sequence is CASSSVPGQGFCEKLFF. The CDR3 DNA is TGTGCCAGCAGCTCCGTCCCGGGACAGGGGTTCTGTGAAAAACTGTTTTTT.